This is a list of T cell receptor beta chains from one sample in a study of PD-1 blockade in classical Hodgkin lymphoma. Measured with immunoSEQ multiplex PCR; TCRdb has only the in-frame clones, and not every one. The sample shows 17,000 or so clones, 80% to 95% of them seen only once. Sequenced: peripheral blood mononuclear cells (PBMCs). The receptor set was obtained from a human donor with classical Hodgkin lymphoma. The CDR3 runs from the conserved cysteine through the conserved F or W. The order of the fields is V gene, J gene, D gene, clone size, CDR3 length, CDR3 DNA, CDR3 protein. The D gene is left open where the match is weak. Expanded clones are given a class, and other clones once, few, many or no size at all.

v_call: TRBV28
j_call: TRBJ1-5
d_call: .
clone_size: .
cdr3_length: 15
cdr3_nt: TGTGCCAGCAGTTTATTGGGGTCTAGCAATCAGCCCCAGCATTTT
cdr3_aa: CASSLLGSSNQPQHF

v_call: TRBV7-9
j_call: TRBJ2-7
d_call: TRBD2
clone_size: .
cdr3_length: 14
cdr3_nt: TGTGCCAGCAGCTCGCAGCGGGGCACCTACGAGCAGTACTTC
cdr3_aa: CASSSQRGTYEQYF

v_call: TRBV4-1
j_call: TRBJ2-1
d_call: .
clone_size: .
cdr3_length: 15
cdr3_nt: TGCGCCAGCAGCCCAACCGCTAGCGCCTACAATGAGCAGTTCTTC
cdr3_aa: CASSPTASAYNEQFF

v_call: TRBV2
j_call: TRBJ2-7
d_call: .
clone_size: .
cdr3_length: 19
cdr3_nt: TGTGCCAGCAGGGACGATCGGCTTCTCGGGGTTGGGAGGTCCTACGAGCAGTACTTC
cdr3_aa: CASRDDRLLGVGRSYEQYF

v_call: TRBV6-4
j_call: TRBJ2-3
d_call: TRBD2
clone_size: few
cdr3_length: 15
cdr3_nt: TGTGCCAGCAGTGCAGCGGGAGAGGGCGCAGATACGCAGTATTTT
cdr3_aa: CASSAAGEGADTQYF

v_call: TRBV5-7
j_call: TRBJ2-3
d_call: .
clone_size: .
cdr3_length: 14
cdr3_nt: TGTGCCAGCAGCTTCCAGCGGGGCACAGATACGCAGTATTTT
cdr3_aa: CASSFQRGTDTQYF

v_call: TRBV4-1
j_call: TRBJ2-1
d_call: .
clone_size: .
cdr3_length: 11
cdr3_nt: TGCGCCAGCAGCCAAGTTGGTGAGCAGTTCTTC
cdr3_aa: CASSQVGEQFF

v_call: TRBV6-5
j_call: TRBJ2-7
d_call: .
clone_size: .
cdr3_length: 14
cdr3_nt: TGTGCCAGCAGTTACAGGGGGGAGGCCTACGAGCAGTACTTC
cdr3_aa: CASSYRGEAYEQYF

v_call: TRBV28
j_call: TRBJ2-1
d_call: .
clone_size: once
cdr3_length: 16
cdr3_nt: TGTGCCAGCAGTTTGGGGGGTAGGACCTGGATCGATGAGCAGTTCTTC
cdr3_aa: CASSLGGRTWIDEQFF

v_call: TRBV25-1
j_call: TRBJ2-1
d_call: .
clone_size: .
cdr3_length: 14
cdr3_nt: TGTGCCAGCGGCCCGGGACTCAATTACAATGAGCAGTTCTTC
cdr3_aa: CASGPGLNYNEQFF

v_call: TRBV7-2
j_call: TRBJ1-2
d_call: .
clone_size: .
cdr3_length: 13
cdr3_nt: TGTGCCAGCAGCTTAGCAGGGGCCTATGGCTACACCTTC
cdr3_aa: CASSLAGAYGYTF

v_call: TRBV25-1
j_call: TRBJ1-5
d_call: .
clone_size: .
cdr3_length: 17
cdr3_nt: TGTGCCAGCAGTGAATCTTCGGGCAGTTATAGCAATCAGCCCCAGCATTTT
cdr3_aa: CASSESSGSYSNQPQHF

v_call: TRBV6-1
j_call: TRBJ1-1
d_call: .
clone_size: .
cdr3_length: 15
cdr3_nt: TGTGCCAGCAGTGACCTAACCTACAGGGTTGTGGGTGCTTTCTTT
cdr3_aa: CASSDLTYRVVGAFF

v_call: TRBV7-3
j_call: TRBJ2-5
d_call: TRBD2
clone_size: .
cdr3_length: 16
cdr3_nt: TGTGCCAGCAGCTTATCCCCCCGGGAGGGCCGAGAGACCCAGTACTTC
cdr3_aa: CASSLSPREGRETQYF

v_call: TRBV7-9
j_call: TRBJ2-7
d_call: .
clone_size: .
cdr3_length: 14
cdr3_nt: TGTGCCAGCAGCCCCGGGACAAACCCTTCCGAGCAGTACTTC
cdr3_aa: CASSPGTNPSEQYF

v_call: TRBV5-6
j_call: TRBJ2-5
d_call: .
clone_size: .
cdr3_length: 17
cdr3_nt: TGTGCCAGCAGCTTGGAGGGGGCGGGAGTAGGAGGAGAGACCCAGTACTTC
cdr3_aa: CASSLEGAGVGGETQYF

v_call: TRBV19
j_call: TRBJ1-3
d_call: .
clone_size: .
cdr3_length: 15
cdr3_nt: TGTGCCAGTCTACAAAACCCAAGCTCTGGAAACACCATATATTTT
cdr3_aa: CASLQNPSSGNTIYF